This TCR beta chain was identified during a study of PD-1 blockade in classical Hodgkin lymphoma. Study-wide context: Each patient was given nivolumab 3 mg/kg through a vein every 2 weeks.

Findings and caveats of the study: Those achieving complete response showed baseline diversity like newly diagnosed patients. Reasons behind the repertoire differences stay unclear, perhaps disease activity or earlier therapy.

Of note for this clone: Its antigen is still unknown.

The data were produced by immunoSEQ multiplex PCR, yet TCRdb's version contains in-frame clones alone and is incomplete. The sample records tens of thousands of clones, around nine tenths being singletons. The time point here: cycle 4 day 1 (C4D1), after more than five weeks of nivolumab. Relapse was seen in all patients after autologous stem cell transplantation, and brentuximab vedotin exposure was variable. The sequencing here drew on peripheral blood mononuclear cells (PBMCs), taken before the fourth cycle of nivolumab. This clonotype was obtained from a human donor with classical Hodgkin lymphoma.

The DNA for the CDR3 is TGTGCCAGCAGCAAGACAGGTCTAGAGACCCAGTACTTC. This sequence encodes CASSKTGLETQYF. The genes are TRBV11-3 and TRBJ2-5; weak D call: TRBD1 (6 bases). Germline V gene sequence: CDR1 SGHNT, CDR2 YENEEA. This CDR3 spans 13 amino acids. Trimming took 5 bases from V and 4 from J, leaving 11 bases between them.